This TCR beta chain was documented in a study of blood T cell repertoires in COVID-19. Turning to the study itself: Material from acute and convalescent COVID-19 was sourced from the United States, Italy and Spain. From T cells, B-cell-depleted T cells, or PBMCs came the material, which was cDNA or gDNA.

Germline lookup yields CDR1 SEHNR and CDR2 FQNEAQ (reference sequence). Trimming pared 5 bases from V and 6 bases from J, leaving 9 bases between. The CDR3 is 12 residues long. The authors' processing: Reference gene primer amplification gave nucleated cell count estimates. Assay used: immunoSEQ multiplex PCR; TCRdb lists only in-frame clones, some missing. For V, J and clone size, that table is used; D and trimming come from the DNA. The data contain more than 95,000 clones, about 87% of them singletons. The sequencing sample was made of peripheral blood. The chain carries TRBV7-9 and TRBJ2-3, with D uncertain. The clonotype originates from a man in his fifties or sixties with acute or convalescent COVID-19. The CDR3 protein is CASSLHIDTQYF. As DNA, the CDR3 is TGTGCCAGCAGCCTTCACATTGATACGCAGTATTTT.